This record concerns one T cell receptor (beta chain) sequence. Its antigen is as yet unknown. This record comes from a study of a mutant IDH1 vaccine in newly diagnosed glioma. About the research overall: Each patient was administered eight vaccinations, scheduled in weeks 1, 3, 5, 7, 11, 15, 19 and 23.

The assay was immunoSEQ multiplex PCR, and TCRdb's table has in-frame clones only and misses some. The data contain some 70,000 clones, nearly 85% of them singletons. The time point denotes: week 23, last vaccination. Topical imiquimod accompanied each vaccine dose, which consisted of 300 ug of mutant IDH1 20-mer peptide. This CDR3 comprises 19 residues. This clonotype was obtained from a man aged 18 to 30 with glioma. The chain uses TRBV21-1 and TRBJ2-4. TRBV21-1 is termed a pseudogene. The source material was PBMCs, sampled from a glioma patient whose treatment included an IDH1 peptide vaccine. CDR3 in amino acids: CASLRGPRKTWAAKNIQYF. The CDR3 bases are TGTGCCAGCCTCCGAGGCCCCAGAAAGACCTGGGCGGCCAAAAACATTCAGTACTTC.